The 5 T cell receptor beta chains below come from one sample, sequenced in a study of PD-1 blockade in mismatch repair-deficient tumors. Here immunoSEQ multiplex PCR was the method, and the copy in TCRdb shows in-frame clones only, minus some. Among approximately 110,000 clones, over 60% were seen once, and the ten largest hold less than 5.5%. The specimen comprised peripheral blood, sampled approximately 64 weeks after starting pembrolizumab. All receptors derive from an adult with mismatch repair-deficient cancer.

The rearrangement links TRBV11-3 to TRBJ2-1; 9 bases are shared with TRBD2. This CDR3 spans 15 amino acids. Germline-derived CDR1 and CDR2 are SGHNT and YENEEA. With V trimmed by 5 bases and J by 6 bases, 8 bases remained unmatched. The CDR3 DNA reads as TGTGCCAGCAGCCTCTTAGCGGGAGATTTCAATGAGCAGTTCTTC. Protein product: CASSLLAGDFNEQFF.

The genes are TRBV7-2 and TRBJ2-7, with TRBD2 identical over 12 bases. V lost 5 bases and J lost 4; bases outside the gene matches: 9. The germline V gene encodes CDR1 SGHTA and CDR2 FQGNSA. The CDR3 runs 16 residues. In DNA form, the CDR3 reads TGTGCCAGCAGCATGACTAGCGGGAGTGCAGGATACGAGCAGTACTTC. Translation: CASSMTSGSAGYEQYF.

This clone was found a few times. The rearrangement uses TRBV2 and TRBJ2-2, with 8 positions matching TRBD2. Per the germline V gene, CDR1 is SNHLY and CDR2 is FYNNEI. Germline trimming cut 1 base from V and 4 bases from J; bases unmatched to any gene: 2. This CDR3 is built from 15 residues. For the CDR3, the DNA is TGTGCCAGCAGTGAAGAGCGGGGGCTCACCGGGGAGCTGTTTTTT. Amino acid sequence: CASSEERGLTGELFF.

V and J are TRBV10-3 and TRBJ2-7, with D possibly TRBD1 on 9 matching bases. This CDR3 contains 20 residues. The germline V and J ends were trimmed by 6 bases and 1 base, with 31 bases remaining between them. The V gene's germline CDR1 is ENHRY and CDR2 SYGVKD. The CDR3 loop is CAIRSGSGQGQSGGSYEQYF. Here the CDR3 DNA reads TGTGCCATCAGAAGCGGTTCGGGACAGGGACAAAGCGGGGGTTCCTACGAGCAGTACTTC.

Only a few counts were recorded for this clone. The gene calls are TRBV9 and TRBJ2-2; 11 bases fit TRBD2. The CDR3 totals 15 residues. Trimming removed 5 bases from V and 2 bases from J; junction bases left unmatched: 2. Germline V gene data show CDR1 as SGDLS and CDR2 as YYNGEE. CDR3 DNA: TGTGCCAGCAGGGGGACTAGCGGTAACACCGGGGAGCTGTTTTTT. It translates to CASRGTSGNTGELFF.